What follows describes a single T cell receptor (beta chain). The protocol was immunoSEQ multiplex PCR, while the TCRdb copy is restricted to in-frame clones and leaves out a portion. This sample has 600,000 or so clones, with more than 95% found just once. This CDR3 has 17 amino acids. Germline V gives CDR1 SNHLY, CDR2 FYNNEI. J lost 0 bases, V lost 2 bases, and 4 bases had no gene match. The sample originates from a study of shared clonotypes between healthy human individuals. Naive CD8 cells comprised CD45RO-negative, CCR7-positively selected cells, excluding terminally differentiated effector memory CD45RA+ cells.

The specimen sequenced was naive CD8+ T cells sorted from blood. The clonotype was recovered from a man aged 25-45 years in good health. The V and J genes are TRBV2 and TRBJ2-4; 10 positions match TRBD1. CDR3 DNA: TGTGCCAGCAGTGAATGGGGACAGGGGATAGCCAAAAACATTCAGTACTTC. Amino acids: CASSEWGQGIAKNIQYF.